Reported below is one T cell receptor (beta chain). Its antigen is not known. The authors ran a second PCR of roughly 6 to 11 cycles using a sample-barcoded 5' primer and a J-beta primer mix. Via MiXCR, TCRdb re-called the 5' RACE reads, giving one row per CDR3 protein. The repertoire holds approximately 580,000 distinct CDR3 sequences, with 24% as singletons. The data stem from a study of blood T cells in healthy people across ages. General study points: Diversity figures derived from one million T cells were judged to underestimate the true value.

Trimming cost V 4 bases and J 2 bases; bases outside gene matches: 4. The CDR3 length is 14 residues. Germline CDR1 is SQVTM and CDR2 is ANQGSEA. The sample was also reused in another study, on T cells of mothers and their children. As that report states: Sequencing got over 8 million TCR beta CDR3 reads from each mother and about 3.1 million from each child.

The rearrangement joins TRBV29-1 to TRBJ2-7, with 11 bases aligning to TRBD1. The material sequenced was blood. This TCR was recovered from a boy aged 10-17 years in good health. The DNA for the CDR3 is TGCAGCGTTGTGGGGGACAGGGGGGCCTACGAGCAGTACTTC. It specifies CSVVGDRGAYEQYF.